The source of this T cell receptor (beta chain) is a study of shared clonotypes between healthy human individuals. Turning to the study itself: The study used three CD4 naive, three CD4 memory, two CD8 naive and one CD8 memory plate per donor.

Study-wide results and caveats: Relative to clonotypes present in all four donors, those not shared had lower generation probabilities. In several donors, about 5% of naive CD4 clonotypes appeared in common. Naive subsets typically showed greater estimated richness than memory subsets.

The germline V gene encodes CDR1 SNHLY and CDR2 FYNNEI. CDR3 size: 13 residues. The V end was cut by 6 bases, the J end by 7 bases, with 13 bases between. The protocol was immunoSEQ multiplex PCR, while the TCRdb copy is restricted to in-frame clones and leaves out a portion. There are tens of thousands of clones in the sample; under 65% occur only once, and about 51% lies in the top ten. Details on this clone: Its antigen remains unidentified.

Sequenced sample: memory CD8+ T cells sorted from blood. Subset defined: CD45RO+ cells pooled with CCR7-negative TemRA cells. This chain joins TRBV2 and TRBJ2-1; D call uncertain. The sequence was obtained from a man aged 25-45 years in good health. DNA for the CDR3: TGTGCCAGCAGCTTAGTCTGGCAGAATGAGCAGTTCTTC. Its protein product is CASSLVWQNEQFF.